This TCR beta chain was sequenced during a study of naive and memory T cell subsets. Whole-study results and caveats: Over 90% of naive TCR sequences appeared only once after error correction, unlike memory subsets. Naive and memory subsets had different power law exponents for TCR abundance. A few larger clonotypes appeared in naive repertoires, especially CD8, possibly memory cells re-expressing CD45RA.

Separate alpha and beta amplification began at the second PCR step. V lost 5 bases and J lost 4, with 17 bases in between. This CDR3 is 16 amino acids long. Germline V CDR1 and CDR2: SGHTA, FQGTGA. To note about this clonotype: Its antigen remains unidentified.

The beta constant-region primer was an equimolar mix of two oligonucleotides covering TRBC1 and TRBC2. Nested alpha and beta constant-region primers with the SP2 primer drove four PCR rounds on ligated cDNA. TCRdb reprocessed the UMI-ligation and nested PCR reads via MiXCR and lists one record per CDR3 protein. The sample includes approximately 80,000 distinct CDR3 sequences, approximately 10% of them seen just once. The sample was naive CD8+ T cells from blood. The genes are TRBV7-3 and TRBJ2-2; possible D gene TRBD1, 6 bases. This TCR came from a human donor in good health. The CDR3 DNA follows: TGTGCCAGCAGCAACCCCCAGGGGATGGGCACCGGGGAGCTGTTTTTT. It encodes CASSNPQGMGTGELFF. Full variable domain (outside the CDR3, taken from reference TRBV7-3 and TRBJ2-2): GAGVSQTPSNKVTEKGKYVELRCDPISGHTALYWYRQSLGQGPEFLIYFQGTGAADDSGLPNDRFFAVRPEGSVSTLKIQRTERGDSAVYLCASSNPQGMGTGELFFGEGSRLTVL.